Below, 17 T cell receptor beta chains from the same sample are listed, as sequenced in a study of cytomegalovirus exposure and HLA in healthy donors. The primer mix had 60 Vbeta and 13 Jbeta primers. TCRdb keeps only in-frame clones here, not all; method: immunoSEQ multiplex PCR. The table shows roughly 110,000 clones, with 70% to 75% occurring only once. The source material was PBMCs. The receptors were gathered from a female donor in good health and CMV-seronegative.

This clone was seen only once. The chain recombines TRBV5-6 with TRBJ2-7; 9 positions agree with TRBD1. The V gene end was trimmed by 3 bases and the J gene end by 6 bases; junction bases not matched to a gene: 10. The CDR3 is 15 amino acids. Germline CDR1 SGHDT, CDR2 YYEEEE. The CDR3 DNA is TGTGCCAGCAGCTCCCCCGGGACAGGGATTGGCGAGCAGTACTTC. This sequence encodes CASSSPGTGIGEQYF.

The chain employs TRBV7-2 and TRBJ2-7, with D possibly matching TRBD1 (5 bases). V lost 4 bases, J lost 3 bases, and 19 bases lay in between. CDR3 length: 16 residues. Germline CDR1 is SGHTA and CDR2 is FQGNSA. The DNA for the CDR3 is TGTGCCAGCAGCTCTGACAGCCAGAAACCTTACTACGAGCAGTACTTC. It yields the protein CASSSDSQKPYYEQYF.

The genes are TRBV7-9 and TRBJ2-5, with 10 nucleotides matching TRBD2. CDR1 and CDR2 (germline): SEHNR, FQNEAQ (reference sequence). Trimming removed 8 bases from V and 4 bases from J; junction bases left unmatched: 16. The CDR3 consists of 17 residues. The CDR3, as DNA: TGTGCCAGCGGATCCGGACTAAAGCGGGAGGGTGTAGAGACCCAGTACTTC. This encodes CASGSGLKREGVETQYF.

The CDR3 spells CASSSRDRVPGELFF. The CDR3 DNA reads as TGTGCCAGCAGCTCCCGGGACAGGGTCCCCGGGGAGCTGTTTTTT. This chain links TRBV11-3 with TRBJ2-2, with 9 nucleotides matching TRBD1. The CDR3 contains 15 residues. In germline, CDR1 is SGHNT, CDR2 YENEEA. Trimming cost V 4 bases and J 6 bases; bases outside gene matches: 6.

This clone was counted a single time. The V and J genes are TRBV19 and TRBJ1-5; TRBD1 matches at 7 bases. V gave up 9 bases and J gave up 3 bases; unmatched junction bases: 11. Germline V lookup: CDR1 LNHDA, CDR2 SQIVND (reference sequence). The CDR3 is 15 residues long. CDR3 region: CASRDSLRYNQPQHF. The CDR3 DNA reads TGTGCCAGCAGGGACAGCCTAAGGTACAATCAGCCCCAGCATTTT.

The gene calls are TRBV7-2 and TRBJ2-7; the D gene is possibly TRBD1 (6 bases). Trimming shortened V by 5 bases and J by 2 bases, and 16 bases separated the two germline ends. The CDR3 runs 15 residues. CDR1 and CDR2 from the germline V gene are SGHTA and FQGNSA. CDR3 residues: CASSPGATGTYEQYF. In DNA, the CDR3 is TGTGCCAGCAGCCCGGGTGCGACAGGAACCTACGAGCAGTACTTC.

This clone has a handful of counts. The V and J genes are TRBV6-1 and TRBJ2-7, with TRBD1 matching 7 bases. This CDR3 contains 12 residues. With V trimmed by 2 bases and J by 6 bases, 1 base remained unmatched. CDR1 MNHNS and CDR2 SASEGT come from the germline V gene. The CDR3 sequence: CASSETGVEQYF. CDR3 coding DNA: TGTGCCAGCAGTGAAACAGGGGTCGAGCAGTACTTC.

CDR3 protein: CASSAGRGAGQFF. DNA of the CDR3: TGCGCCAGCAGTGCCGGGAGGGGCGCCGGGCAGTTCTTC. The chain joins TRBV10-1 to TRBJ2-1, with 8 bases lining up with TRBD2. V was pared by 4 bases and J by 12 bases, with 8 bases of the junction left unmatched. This CDR3 contains 13 residues. Germline-derived CDR1 and CDR2 are WNHNN and SYGVQD (reference sequence).

The chain links TRBV13 to TRBJ2-7, with D possibly being TRBD1 (5 bases). The CDR3 totals 14 residues. V lost 0 bases and J 3 bases, leaving 9 bases between the germline ends. Germline CDR1 reads PRHDT; CDR2 reads FYEKMQ (reference sequence). The CDR3 sequence is CASSLGQGLYEQYF. CDR3 sequence (DNA): TGTGCCAGCAGCTTAGGCCAGGGTCTCTACGAGCAGTACTTC.

V is TRBV30 and J is TRBJ1-1; D gene ambiguous. The V gene's germline CDR1 is GTSNPN and CDR2 SVGIG (reference sequence). V was trimmed by 4 bases and J by 7 bases, leaving 13 bases between them. The CDR3 consists of 12 residues. The CDR3 nucleotides read TGTGCCTGGATCAGGTTTGATCTTGAAGCTTTCTTT. Its protein is CAWIRFDLEAFF.

A few counts support this clone. This chain joins TRBV5-5 and TRBJ1-2, with TRBD1 identical over 8 bases. V lost 0 bases, J lost 3 bases, and 4 bases stayed unmatched. CDR3 length: 15 residues. Germline assignment: CDR1 SGHKS and CDR2 YYEKEE (reference sequence). For the CDR3, the DNA is TGTGCCAGCAGCTTGGCAGGGGGCGAGGACTATGGCTACACCTTC. Residues: CASSLAGGEDYGYTF.

CDR3: CASSPGLTYEQYF. The CDR3 nucleotides read TGTGCCAGCAGTCCAGGACTAACCTACGAGCAGTACTTC. The rearrangement uses TRBV27 and TRBJ2-7; a possible D gene is TRBD2 (6 bases). This CDR3 spans 13 amino acids. Deletions cut 5 bases from V and 2 bases from J, with 10 bases between. Germline-derived CDR1 and CDR2 are MNHEY and SMNVEV (reference sequence).

This clone has only a few counts. The V call is TRBV7-2, the J call TRBJ2-3; D is unresolved. Trimming removed 5 bases from V and 0 bases from J, with 9 bases in between. CDR1 is SGHTA, CDR2 FQGNSA, per germline. CDR3 size: 14 residues. In nucleotides, the CDR3 is TGTGCCAGCAGCCCATTGACTAGCACAGATACGCAGTATTTT. Translated: CASSPLTSTDTQYF.

The J gene is TRBJ2-7, the V gene TRBV4-1, with D possibly matching TRBD2 (5 bases). Germline V lookup: CDR1 MGHRA, CDR2 YSYEKL. The CDR3 is 14 residues long. V was pared by 4 bases and J by 2 bases, with 12 bases between. The CDR3: CASSPIRRPYEQYF. For the CDR3, the DNA is TGCGCCAGCAGCCCCATTAGGAGGCCCTACGAGCAGTACTTC.

The V call is TRBV27, the J call TRBJ1-2, with a weak D call TRBD1 (5 bases). The V gene lost 2 bases and the J gene lost 4 bases, with 14 bases spanning the gap. Germline V lookup: CDR1 MNHEY, CDR2 SMNVEV (reference sequence). This CDR3 region has 15 residues. The CDR3, as DNA: TGTGCCAGCAGTTTAGGACATCCCTATCCCTATGGCTACACCTTC. Translation gives CASSLGHPYPYGYTF.

This chain links TRBV5-4 with TRBJ2-1; 11 bases are shared with TRBD2. Germline values: CDR1 SGHNT, CDR2 YYREEE (reference sequence). This CDR3 comprises 17 residues. V dropped 4 bases and J dropped 6; count of bases not matched to a gene: 12. CDR3 sequence: CASSRAEFSGRGNEQFF. CDR3 nucleotide sequence: TGTGCCAGCAGCCGGGCGGAGTTTAGCGGGAGGGGCAATGAGCAGTTCTTC.

The chain employs TRBV13 and TRBJ2-1, with D possibly TRBD2 on 5 matching bases. Germline V gene lookup returns CDR1 PRHDT and CDR2 FYEKMQ (reference sequence). The CDR3 spans 16 residues. Trimming left V 2 bases short and J 0 bases short, with 11 bases between. CDR3 region: CASSLNVGSSYNEQFF. In DNA form, the CDR3 reads TGTGCCAGCAGCTTAAACGTGGGGAGCTCCTACAATGAGCAGTTCTTC.